Here is one T cell receptor (beta chain) with its context. Trimming pared 8 bases from V and 7 bases from J, leaving 12 bases between. Germline V lookup: CDR1 ENHRY, CDR2 SYGVKD. The CDR3 is 13 amino acids. In the source study's methods: Counts of nucleated cells, estimated from reference gene primer amplification, were obtained. Method: immunoSEQ multiplex PCR; TCRdb's copy keeps in-frame clones and lacks some. For V, J and clone size, that table is used; D and trimming come from the DNA. The table has about 30,000 clones, approximately 91% seen once. This specimen comes from a study of blood T cell repertoires in COVID-19. Study information: Italy, Spain and the United States were the sources of the convalescent and acute COVID-19 samples.

The rearrangement links TRBV10-3 to TRBJ1-6; D perhaps matches TRBD1 (5 bases). This TCR was sampled from a man aged 60 to 75 with active or convalescent COVID-19. The sample comprised peripheral blood. The CDR3 loop reads CAIGGTPNSPLHF. DNA of the CDR3: TGTGCCATCGGCGGGACCCCGAATTCACCCCTCCACTTT.